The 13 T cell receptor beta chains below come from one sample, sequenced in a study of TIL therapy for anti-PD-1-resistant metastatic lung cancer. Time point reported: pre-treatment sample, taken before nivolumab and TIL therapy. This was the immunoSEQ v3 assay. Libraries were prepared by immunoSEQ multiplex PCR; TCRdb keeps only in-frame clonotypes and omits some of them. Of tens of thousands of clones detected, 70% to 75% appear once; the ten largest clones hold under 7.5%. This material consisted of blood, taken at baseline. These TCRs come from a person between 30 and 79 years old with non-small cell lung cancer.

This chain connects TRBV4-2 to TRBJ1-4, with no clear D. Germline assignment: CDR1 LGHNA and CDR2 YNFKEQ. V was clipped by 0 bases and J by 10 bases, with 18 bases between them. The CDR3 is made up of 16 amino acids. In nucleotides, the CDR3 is TGTGCCAGCAGCCAAGAAGATCCCCCGTTCGTTGGAAAACTGTTTTTT. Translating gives CASSQEDPPFVGKLFF.

The CDR3 DNA reads as TGCAGTGCTAGGGGACTCACAGAGCAGTTCTTC. Translation: CSARGLTEQFF. V usage is TRBV20-1 and J usage is TRBJ2-1, with D possibly TRBD2 on 6 matching bases. The ends were cut back, 3 bases at V and 10 bases at J, with 10 bases in the middle. Germline values: CDR1 DFQATT, CDR2 SNEGSKA (reference sequence). The CDR3 length is 11 residues.

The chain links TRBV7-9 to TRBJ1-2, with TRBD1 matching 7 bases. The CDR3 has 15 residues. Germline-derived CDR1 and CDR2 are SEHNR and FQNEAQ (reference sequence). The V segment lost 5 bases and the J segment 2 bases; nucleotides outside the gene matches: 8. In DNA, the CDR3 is TGTGCCAGCAGCAGAAGAAGGGACAGAAACTATGGCTACACCTTC. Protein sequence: CASSRRRDRNYGYTF.

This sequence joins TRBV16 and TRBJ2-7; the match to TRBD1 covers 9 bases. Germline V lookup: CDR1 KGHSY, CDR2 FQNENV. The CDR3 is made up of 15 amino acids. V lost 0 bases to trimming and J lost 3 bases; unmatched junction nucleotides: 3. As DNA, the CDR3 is TGTGCCAGCAGCCAATCGGGACAGGGCCTCTACGAGCAGTACTTC. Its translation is CASSQSGQGLYEQYF.

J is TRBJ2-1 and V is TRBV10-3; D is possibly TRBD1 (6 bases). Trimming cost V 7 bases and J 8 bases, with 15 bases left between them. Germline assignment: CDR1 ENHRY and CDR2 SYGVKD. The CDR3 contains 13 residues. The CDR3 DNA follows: TGTGCCATCAACCAACTACAGGGCTATGAGCAGTTCTTC. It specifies CAINQLQGYEQFF.

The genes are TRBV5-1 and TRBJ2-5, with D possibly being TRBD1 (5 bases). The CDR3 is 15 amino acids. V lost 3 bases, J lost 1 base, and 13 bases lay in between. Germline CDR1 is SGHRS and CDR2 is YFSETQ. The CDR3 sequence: CASSSSTVPQETQYF. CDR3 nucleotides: TGCGCCAGCAGCTCGTCGACAGTGCCCCAAGAGACCCAGTACTTC.

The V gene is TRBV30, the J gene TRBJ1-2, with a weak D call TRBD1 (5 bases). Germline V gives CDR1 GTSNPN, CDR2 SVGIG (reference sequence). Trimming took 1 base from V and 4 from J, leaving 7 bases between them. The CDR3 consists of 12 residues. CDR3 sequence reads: CAWSGGLYGYTF. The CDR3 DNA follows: TGTGCCTGGAGTGGGGGCCTCTATGGCTACACCTTC.

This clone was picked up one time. The CDR3 here is CASSYGDPTNEKLFF. DNA of the CDR3: TGTGCCAGCAGTTACGGGGACCCCACTAATGAAAAACTGTTTTTT. This chain joins TRBV6-6 and TRBJ1-4; maybe TRBD1 (5 bases). There are 15 residues in the CDR3. CDR1 and CDR2 from the germline V gene are MNHNY and SVGAGI (reference sequence). The V gene lost 2 bases and the J gene lost 2 bases, with 9 bases spanning the gap.

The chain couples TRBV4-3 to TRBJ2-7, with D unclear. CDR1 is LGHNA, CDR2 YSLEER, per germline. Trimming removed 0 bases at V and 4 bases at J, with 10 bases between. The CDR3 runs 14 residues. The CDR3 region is CASSQESRSYEQYF. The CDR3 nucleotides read TGCGCCAGCAGCCAAGAGTCGAGAAGTTACGAGCAGTACTTC.

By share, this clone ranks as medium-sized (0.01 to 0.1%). The CDR3 coding sequence is TGTGCCAGCAGTTTGGTGGGGGATCCCCTCTATGGCTACACCTTC. It yields the protein CASSLVGDPLYGYTF. V and J are TRBV28 and TRBJ1-2, with D perhaps TRBD1 (5 bases). V was shortened by 3 bases and J by 4 bases, with 15 bases between the two germline ends. The CDR3 loop spans 15 amino acids. Germline V CDR1 and CDR2: MDHEN, SYDVKM.

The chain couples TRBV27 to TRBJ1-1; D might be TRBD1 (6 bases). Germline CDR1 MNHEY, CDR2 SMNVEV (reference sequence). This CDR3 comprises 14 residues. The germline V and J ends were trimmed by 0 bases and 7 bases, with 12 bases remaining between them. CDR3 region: CASSLSWGAGEAFF. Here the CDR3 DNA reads TGTGCCAGCAGTTTATCATGGGGGGCTGGTGAAGCTTTCTTT.

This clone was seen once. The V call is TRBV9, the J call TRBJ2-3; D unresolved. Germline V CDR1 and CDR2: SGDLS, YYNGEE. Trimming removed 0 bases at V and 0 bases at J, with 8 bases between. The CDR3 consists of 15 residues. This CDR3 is CASSVEGGSTDTQYF. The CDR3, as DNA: TGTGCCAGCAGCGTAGAAGGCGGTAGCACAGATACGCAGTATTTT.

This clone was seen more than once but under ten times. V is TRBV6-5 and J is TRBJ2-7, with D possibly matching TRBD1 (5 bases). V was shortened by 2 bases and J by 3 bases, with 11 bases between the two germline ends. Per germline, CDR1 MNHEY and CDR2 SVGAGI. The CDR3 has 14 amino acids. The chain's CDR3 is CASSYGQGNYEQYF. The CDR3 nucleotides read TGTGCCAGCAGTTACGGGCAGGGTAACTACGAGCAGTACTTC.